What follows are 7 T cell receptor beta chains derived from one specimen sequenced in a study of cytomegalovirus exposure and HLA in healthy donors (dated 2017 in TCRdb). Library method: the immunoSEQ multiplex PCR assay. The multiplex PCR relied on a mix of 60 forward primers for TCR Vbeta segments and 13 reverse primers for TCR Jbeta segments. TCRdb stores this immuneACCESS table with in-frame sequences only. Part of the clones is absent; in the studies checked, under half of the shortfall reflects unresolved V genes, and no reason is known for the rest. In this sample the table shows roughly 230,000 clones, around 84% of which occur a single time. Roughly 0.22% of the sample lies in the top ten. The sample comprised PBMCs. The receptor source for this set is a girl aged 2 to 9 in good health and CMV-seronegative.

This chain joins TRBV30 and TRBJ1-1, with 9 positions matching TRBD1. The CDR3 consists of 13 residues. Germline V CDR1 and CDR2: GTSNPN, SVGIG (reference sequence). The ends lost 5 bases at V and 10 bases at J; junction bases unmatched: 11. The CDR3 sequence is CAWDRQGERRAFF. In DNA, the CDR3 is TGTGCCTGGGACCGACAGGGGGAGAGGAGAGCTTTCTTT. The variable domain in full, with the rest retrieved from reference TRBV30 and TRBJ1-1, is SQTIHQWPATLVQPVGSPLSLECTVEGTSNPNLYWYRQAAGRGLQLLFYSVGIGQISSEVPQNLSASRPQDRQFILSSKKLLLSDSGFYLCAWDRQGERRAFFGQGTRLTVV.

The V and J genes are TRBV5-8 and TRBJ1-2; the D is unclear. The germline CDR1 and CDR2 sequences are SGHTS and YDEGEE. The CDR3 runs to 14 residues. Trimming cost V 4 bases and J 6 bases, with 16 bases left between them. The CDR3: CASSPAYSLDGYTF. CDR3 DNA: TGTGCCAGCAGCCCCGCCTACAGCCTGGATGGCTACACCTTC.

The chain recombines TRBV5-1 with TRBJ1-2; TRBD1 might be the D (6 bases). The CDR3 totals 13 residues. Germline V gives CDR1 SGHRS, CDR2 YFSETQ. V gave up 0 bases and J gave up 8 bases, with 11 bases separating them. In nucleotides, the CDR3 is TGCGCCAGCAGCTTGGCCGGGGGGCAGGGCTACACCTTC. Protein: CASSLAGGQGYTF.

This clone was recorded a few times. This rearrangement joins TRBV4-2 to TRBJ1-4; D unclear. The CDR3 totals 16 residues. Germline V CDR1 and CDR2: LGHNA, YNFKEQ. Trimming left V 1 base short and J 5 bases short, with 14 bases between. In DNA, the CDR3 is TGTGCCAGCAGCCAAGTAGGTTTACAGCCGAATGAAAAACTGTTTTTT. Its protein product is CASSQVGLQPNEKLFF.

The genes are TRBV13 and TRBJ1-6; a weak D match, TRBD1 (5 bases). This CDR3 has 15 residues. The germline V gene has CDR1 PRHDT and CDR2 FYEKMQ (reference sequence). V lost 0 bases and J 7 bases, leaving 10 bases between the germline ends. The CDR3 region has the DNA TGTGCCAGCAGCTTAGGGAAAGGGGCGAATTCACCCCTCCACTTT. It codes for CASSLGKGANSPLHF.

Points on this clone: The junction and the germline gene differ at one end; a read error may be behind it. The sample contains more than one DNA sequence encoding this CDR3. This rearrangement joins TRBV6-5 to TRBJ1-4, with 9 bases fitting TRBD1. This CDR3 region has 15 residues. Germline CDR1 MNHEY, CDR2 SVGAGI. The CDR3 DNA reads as TGTGCCAGCAGTCACCCGGGACAGGGAGGAGAAAAGCTGTTTTTT. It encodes CASSHPGQGGEKLFF.

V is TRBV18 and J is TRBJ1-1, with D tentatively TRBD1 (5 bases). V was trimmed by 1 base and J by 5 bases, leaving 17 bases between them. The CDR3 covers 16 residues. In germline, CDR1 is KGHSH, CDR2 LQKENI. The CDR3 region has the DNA TGTGCCAGCTCACCACAGGGGTTGGGGGGTGTAACTGAAGCTTTCTTT. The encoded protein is CASSPQGLGGVTEAFF.